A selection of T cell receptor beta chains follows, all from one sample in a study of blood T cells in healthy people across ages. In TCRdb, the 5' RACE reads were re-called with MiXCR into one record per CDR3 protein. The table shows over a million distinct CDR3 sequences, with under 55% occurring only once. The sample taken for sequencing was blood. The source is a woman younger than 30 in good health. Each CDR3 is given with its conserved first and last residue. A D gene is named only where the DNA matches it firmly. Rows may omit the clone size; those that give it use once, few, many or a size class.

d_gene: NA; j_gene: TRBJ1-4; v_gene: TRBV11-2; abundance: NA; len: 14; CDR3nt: TGTGCCTGCAGCTTTAGGGGAAATAATGAAAAACTGTTTTTT; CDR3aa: CACSFRGNNEKLFF
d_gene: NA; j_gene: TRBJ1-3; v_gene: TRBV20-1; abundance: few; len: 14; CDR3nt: TGCAGTGCAATGACCGAACTCTCTGGAAACACCATATATTTT; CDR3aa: CSAMTELSGNTIYF
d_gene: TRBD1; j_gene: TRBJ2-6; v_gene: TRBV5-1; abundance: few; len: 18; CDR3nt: TGCGCCAGCAGATGGTCGGGACAGGGGAGAACTGGGGCCAACGTCCTGACTTTC; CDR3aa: CASRWSGQGRTGANVLTF
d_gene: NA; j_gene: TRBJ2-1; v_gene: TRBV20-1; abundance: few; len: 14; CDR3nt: TGCAGTGCTAGAGATCCCGGATCCTACAATGAGCAGTTCTTC; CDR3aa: CSARDPGSYNEQFF
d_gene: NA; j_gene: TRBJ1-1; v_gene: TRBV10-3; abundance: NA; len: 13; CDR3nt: TGTGCCATCAATGGGGGAGTGAACACTGAAGCTTTCTTT; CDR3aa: CAINGGVNTEAFF
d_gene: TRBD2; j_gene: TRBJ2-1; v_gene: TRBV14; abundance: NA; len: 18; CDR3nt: TGTGCCAGCAGCCAACCTCGACTAGCGGGAGTTGCCTACAATGAGCAGTTCTTC; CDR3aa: CASSQPRLAGVAYNEQFF
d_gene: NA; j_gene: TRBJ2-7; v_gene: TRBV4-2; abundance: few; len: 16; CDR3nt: TGTGCCAGCAGCCAAGATCGTGGGGCCCTATCCTACGAGCAGTACTTC; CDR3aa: CASSQDRGALSYEQYF
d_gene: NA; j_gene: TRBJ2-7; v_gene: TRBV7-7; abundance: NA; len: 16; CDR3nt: TGTGCTAGCAGTCCTTCGTTTGGGGACGGATCCTACGAGCAGTACTTC; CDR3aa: CASSPSFGDGSYEQYF
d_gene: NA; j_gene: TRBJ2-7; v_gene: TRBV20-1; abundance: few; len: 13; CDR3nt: TGCAGTGCTACTCGGGGAATCACCTACGAGCAGTACTTC; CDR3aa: CSATRGITYEQYF
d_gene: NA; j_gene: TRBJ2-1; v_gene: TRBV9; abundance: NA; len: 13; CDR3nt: TGTGCCAGCACCGGCGATCAGGGAAATGAGCAGTTCTTC; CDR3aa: CASTGDQGNEQFF
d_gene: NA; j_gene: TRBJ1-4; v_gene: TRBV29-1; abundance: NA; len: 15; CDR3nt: TGCAGCGGCCGAACACCTGGGGACGAGGATGAAAAACTGTTTTTT; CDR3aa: CSGRTPGDEDEKLFF
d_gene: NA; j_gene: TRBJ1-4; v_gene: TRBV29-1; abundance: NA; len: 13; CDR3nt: TGCAGCGTTGTTGGTCTTTCTAATGAAAAACTGTTTTTT; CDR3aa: CSVVGLSNEKLFF
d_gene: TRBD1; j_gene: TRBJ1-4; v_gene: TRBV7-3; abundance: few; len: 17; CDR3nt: TGTGCCAGCAGCTTAAAGGCAGGGGGAGGGCGTAATGAAAAACTGTTTTTT; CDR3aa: CASSLKAGGGRNEKLFF
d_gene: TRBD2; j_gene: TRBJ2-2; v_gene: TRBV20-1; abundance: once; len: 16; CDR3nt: TGCAGTGCCCTAGCGGACTACCTAGTCGGTACCCGGGAGCTGTTTTTT; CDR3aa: CSALADYLVGTRELFF
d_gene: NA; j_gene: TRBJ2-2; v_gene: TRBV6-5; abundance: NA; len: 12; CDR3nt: TGCGCCAGCAGCCTCGGGACACCCGAGCTGTTTTTT; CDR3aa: CASSLGTPELFF
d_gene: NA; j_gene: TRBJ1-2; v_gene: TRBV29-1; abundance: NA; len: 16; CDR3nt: TGCAGCGTTGAGGGCCTTAGGGACGGATCAGGCTATGGCTACACCTTC; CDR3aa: CSVEGLRDGSGYGYTF
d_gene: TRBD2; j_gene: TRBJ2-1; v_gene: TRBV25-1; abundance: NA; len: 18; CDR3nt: TGTGCCAGCAGTGAACCGGGACTAGCGGGAGGGAATTACAATGAGCAGTTCTTC; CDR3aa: CASSEPGLAGGNYNEQFF
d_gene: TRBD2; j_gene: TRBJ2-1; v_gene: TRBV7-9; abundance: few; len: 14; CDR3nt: TGTGCCAGCAGCAACAGCGGGGGGGCCTCTGAGCAGTTCTTC; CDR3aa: CASSNSGGASEQFF
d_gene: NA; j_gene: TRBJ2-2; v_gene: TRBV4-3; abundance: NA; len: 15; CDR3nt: TGCGCCAGCAGCCAAGATGCATTGAACACCGGGGAGCTGTTTTTT; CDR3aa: CASSQDALNTGELFF
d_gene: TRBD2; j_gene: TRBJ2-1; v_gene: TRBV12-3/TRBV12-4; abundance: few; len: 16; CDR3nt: TGTGCCAGCAGCATCCTTAGCGGGGACTCCTACAATGAGCAGTTCTTC; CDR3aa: CASSILSGDSYNEQFF
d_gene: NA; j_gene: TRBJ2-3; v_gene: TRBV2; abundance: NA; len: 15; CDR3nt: TGTGCCAGCAGTGAAGTCAGGCCTACAACAGGTACGCAGTATTTT; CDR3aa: CASSEVRPTTGTQYF
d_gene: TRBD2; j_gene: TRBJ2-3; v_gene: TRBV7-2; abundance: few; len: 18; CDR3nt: TGTGCCAGCAGCAACTTCCGGACTAGCGGGGAGGCCACAGATACGCAGTATTTT; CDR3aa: CASSNFRTSGEATDTQYF